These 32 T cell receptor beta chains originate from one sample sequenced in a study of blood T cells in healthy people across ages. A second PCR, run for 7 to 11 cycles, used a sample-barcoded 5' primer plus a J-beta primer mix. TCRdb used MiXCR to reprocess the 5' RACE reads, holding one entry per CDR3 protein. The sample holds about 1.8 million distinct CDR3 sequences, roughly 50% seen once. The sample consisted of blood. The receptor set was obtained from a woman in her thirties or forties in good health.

The chain's CDR3 is CASSQVVLGNEQFF. As DNA, the CDR3 is TGTGCCAGCAGCCAAGTTGTCCTGGGGAATGAGCAGTTCTTC. V gene TRBV14 combines with J gene TRBJ2-1; no firm D call. Trimming removed 1 base at V and 7 bases at J, with 11 bases between. The CDR3 runs to 14 residues. Germline V lookup: CDR1 SGHDN, CDR2 FVKESK.

CDR3 sequence reads: CASSFIAGVNNEQFF. The DNA for the CDR3 is TGTGCCAGCAGCTTTATAGCGGGGGTTAACAATGAGCAGTTCTTC. This sequence joins TRBV7-9 and TRBJ2-1, with 9 bases that match TRBD2. With 3 bases clipped from V and 5 bases from J, the junction kept 5 bases outside the gene matches. From germline, CDR1 is SEHNR and CDR2 FQNEAQ (reference sequence). The CDR3 totals 15 residues.

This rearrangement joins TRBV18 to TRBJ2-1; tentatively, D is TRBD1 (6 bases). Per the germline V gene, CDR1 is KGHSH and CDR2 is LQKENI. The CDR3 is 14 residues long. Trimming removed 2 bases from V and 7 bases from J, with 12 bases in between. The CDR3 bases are TGTGCCAGCTCACCAGGTAGGACAGAAAATGAGCAGTTCTTC. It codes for CASSPGRTENEQFF.

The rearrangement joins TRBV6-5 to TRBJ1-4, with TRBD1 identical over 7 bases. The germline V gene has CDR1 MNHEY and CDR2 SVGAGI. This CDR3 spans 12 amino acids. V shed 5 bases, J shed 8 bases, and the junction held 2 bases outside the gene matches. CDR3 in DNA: TGTGCCAGCAGTACAGGGGCGGAAAAACTGTTTTTT. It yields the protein CASSTGAEKLFF.

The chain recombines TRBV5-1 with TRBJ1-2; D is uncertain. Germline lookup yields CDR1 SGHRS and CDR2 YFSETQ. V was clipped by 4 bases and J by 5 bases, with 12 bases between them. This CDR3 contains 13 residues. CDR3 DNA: TGCGCCAGCAGCCCGCTGGGGAGTTATGGCTACACCTTC. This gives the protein CASSPLGSYGYTF.

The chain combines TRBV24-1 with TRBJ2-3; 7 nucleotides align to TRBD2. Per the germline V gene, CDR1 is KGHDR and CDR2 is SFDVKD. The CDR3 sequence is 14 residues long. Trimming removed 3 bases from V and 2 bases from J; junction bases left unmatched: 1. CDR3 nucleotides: TGTGCCACCAGTGATGGGGACTACACAGATACGCAGTATTTT. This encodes CATSDGDYTDTQYF.

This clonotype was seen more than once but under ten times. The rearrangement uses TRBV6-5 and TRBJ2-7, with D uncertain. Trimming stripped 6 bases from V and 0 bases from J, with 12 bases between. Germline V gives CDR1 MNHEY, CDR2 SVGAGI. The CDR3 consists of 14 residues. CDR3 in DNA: TGTGCCAGCAGGATGACCCAGAGCTCCTACGAGCAGTACTTC. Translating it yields CASRMTQSSYEQYF.

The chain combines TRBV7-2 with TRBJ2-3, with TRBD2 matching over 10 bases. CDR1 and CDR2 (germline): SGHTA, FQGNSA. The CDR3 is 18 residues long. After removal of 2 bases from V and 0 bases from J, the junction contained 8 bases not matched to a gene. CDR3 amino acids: CASSLRAGGPASTDTQYF. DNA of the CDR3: TGTGCCAGCAGCTTACGAGCGGGGGGGCCGGCTAGCACAGATACGCAGTATTTT.

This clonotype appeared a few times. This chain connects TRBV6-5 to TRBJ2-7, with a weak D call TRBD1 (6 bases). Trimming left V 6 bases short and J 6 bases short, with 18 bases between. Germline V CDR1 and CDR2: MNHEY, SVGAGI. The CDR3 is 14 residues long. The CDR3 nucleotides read TGTGCCAGCAGGGTTTCAGGGGTTGGAGTCGAGCAGTACTTC. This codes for CASRVSGVGVEQYF.

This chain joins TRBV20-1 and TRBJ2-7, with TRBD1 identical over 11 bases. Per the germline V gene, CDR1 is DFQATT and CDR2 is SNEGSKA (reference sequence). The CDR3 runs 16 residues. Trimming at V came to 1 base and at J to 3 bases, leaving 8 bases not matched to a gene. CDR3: CSARGGGTGGIYEQYF. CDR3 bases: TGCAGTGCTAGAGGAGGGGGGACAGGGGGTATCTACGAGCAGTACTTC.

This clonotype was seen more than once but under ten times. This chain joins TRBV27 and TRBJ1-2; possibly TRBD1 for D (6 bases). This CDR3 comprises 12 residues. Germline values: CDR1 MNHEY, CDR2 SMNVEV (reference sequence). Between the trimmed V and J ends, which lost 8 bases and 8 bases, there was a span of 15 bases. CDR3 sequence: CASRWLGGGYTF. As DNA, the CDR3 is TGTGCCAGCCGATGGCTGGGGGGCGGCTACACCTTC.

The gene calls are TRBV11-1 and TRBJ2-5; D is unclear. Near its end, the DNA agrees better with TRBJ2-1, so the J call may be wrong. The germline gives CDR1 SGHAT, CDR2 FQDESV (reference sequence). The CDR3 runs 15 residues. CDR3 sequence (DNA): TGTGCCAGCAGCTTAGCGCGACATATCCAAGAGACCCAGTTCTTC. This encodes CASSLARHIQETQFF.

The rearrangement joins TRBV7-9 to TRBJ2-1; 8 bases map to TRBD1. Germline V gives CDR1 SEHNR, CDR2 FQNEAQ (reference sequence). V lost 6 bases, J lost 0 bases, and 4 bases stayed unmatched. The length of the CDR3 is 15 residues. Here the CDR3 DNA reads TGTGCCAGCAGTCGACAGGGGTTCTCCTACAATGAGCAGTTCTTC. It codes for CASSRQGFSYNEQFF. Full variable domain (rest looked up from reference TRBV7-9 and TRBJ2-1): DTGVSQNPRHKITKRGQNVTFRCDPISEHNRLYWYRQTLGQGPEFLTYFQNEAQLEKSRLLSDRFSAERPKGSFSTLEIQRTEQGDSAMYLCASSRQGFSYNEQFFGPGTRLTVL.

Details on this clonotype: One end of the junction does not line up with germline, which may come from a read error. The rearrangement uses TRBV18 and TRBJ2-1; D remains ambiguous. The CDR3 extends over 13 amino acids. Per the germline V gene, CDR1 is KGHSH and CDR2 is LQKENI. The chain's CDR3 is CAGSPILGNEQFF. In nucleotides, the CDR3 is TGTGCCGGCTCACCAATTCTTGGAAATGAGCAGTTCTTC.

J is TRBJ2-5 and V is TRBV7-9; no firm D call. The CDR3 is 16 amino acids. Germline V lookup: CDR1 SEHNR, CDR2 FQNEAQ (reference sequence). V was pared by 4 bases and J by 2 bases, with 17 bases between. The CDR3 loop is CASSYGTLASQETQYF. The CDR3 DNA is TGTGCCAGCAGCTACGGCACCCTCGCCTCACAAGAGACCCAGTACTTC. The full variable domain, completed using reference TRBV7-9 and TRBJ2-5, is DTGVSQNPRHKITKRGQNVTFRCDPISEHNRLYWYRQTLGQGPEFLTYFQNEAQLEKSRLLSDRFSAERPKGSFSTLEIQRTEQGDSAMYLCASSYGTLASQETQYFGPGTRLLVL.

Written as DNA, the CDR3 is TGTGCCAGCAGTGTTAGCGGAGCCGTATACAATGAGCAGTTCTTC. Residues: CASSVSGAVYNEQFF. The J gene is TRBJ2-1, the V gene TRBV7-6; TRBD2 is a possible D gene (6 bases). Germline V gene sequence: CDR1 SGHVS, CDR2 FNYEAQ. The CDR3 runs 15 residues. V was cut by 6 bases and J by 4 bases, with 16 bases left in between.

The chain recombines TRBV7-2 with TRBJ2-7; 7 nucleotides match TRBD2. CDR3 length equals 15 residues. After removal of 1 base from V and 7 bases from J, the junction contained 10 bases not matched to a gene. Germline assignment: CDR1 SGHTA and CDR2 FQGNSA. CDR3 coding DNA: TGTGCCAGCAGCTTAGTCGGGGGGACCATCAATGAGCAGTACTTC. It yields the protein CASSLVGGTINEQYF.

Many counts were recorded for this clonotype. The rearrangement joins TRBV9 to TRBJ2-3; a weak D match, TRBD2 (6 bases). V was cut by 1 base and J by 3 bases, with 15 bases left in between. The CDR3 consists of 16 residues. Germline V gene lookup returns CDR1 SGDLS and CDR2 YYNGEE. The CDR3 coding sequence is TGTGCCAGCAGCGTACTAGGAGCGGGCCTTACAGATACGCAGTATTTT. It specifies CASSVLGAGLTDTQYF.

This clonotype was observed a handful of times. In DNA form, the CDR3 reads TGTGCCAGCAGTCGACTAGCCTTGACAGATACGCAGTATTTT. It translates to CASSRLALTDTQYF. The chain carries TRBV7-2 and TRBJ2-3; 7 positions agree with TRBD2. With 6 bases clipped from V and 3 bases from J, the junction kept 6 bases outside the gene matches. Germline V gene data show CDR1 as SGHTA and CDR2 as FQGNSA. The CDR3 spans 14 residues.

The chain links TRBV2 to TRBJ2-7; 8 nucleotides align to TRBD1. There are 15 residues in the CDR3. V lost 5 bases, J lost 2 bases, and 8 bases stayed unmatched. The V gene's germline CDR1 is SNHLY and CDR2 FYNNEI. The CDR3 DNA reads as TGTGCCAGCAGTCCGGACAGGGTCCCCACCTACGAGCAGTACTTC. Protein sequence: CASSPDRVPTYEQYF.

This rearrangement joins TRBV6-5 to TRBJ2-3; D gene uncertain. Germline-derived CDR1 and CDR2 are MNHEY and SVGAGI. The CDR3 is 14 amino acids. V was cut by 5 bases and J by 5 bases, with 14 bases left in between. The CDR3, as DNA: TGTGCCAGCAGTAAATTCCGACTGGAAGATACGCAGTATTTT. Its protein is CASSKFRLEDTQYF.

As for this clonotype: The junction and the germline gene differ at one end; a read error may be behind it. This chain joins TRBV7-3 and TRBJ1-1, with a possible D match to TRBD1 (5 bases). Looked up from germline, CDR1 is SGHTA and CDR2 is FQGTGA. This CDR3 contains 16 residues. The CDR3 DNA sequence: TGTGCCAGCAGCTTAACAGGTCCTGGAACAGGCACTGAGGCTTTCTTT. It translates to CASSLTGPGTGTEAFF.

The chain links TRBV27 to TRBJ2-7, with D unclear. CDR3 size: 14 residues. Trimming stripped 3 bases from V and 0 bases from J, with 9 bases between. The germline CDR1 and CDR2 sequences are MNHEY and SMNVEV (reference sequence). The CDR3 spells CASSLSHGSYEQYF. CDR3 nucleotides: TGTGCCAGCAGTTTGTCCCACGGCTCCTACGAGCAGTACTTC.

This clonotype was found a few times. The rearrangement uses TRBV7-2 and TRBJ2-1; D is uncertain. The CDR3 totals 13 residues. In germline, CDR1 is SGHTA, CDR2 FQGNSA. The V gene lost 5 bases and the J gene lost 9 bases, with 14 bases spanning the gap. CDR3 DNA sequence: TGTGCCAGCAGCGCGCAGCCAGCTGGTGAGCAGTTCTTC. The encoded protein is CASSAQPAGEQFF.

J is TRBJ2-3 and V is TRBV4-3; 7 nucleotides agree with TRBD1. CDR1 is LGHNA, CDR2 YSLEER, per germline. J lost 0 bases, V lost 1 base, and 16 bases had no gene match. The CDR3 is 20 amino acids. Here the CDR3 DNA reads TGCGCCAGCAGCCAAGGGGCCCGGACAGGATACACTTCTAGCACAGATACGCAGTATTTT. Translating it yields CASSQGARTGYTSSTDTQYF.

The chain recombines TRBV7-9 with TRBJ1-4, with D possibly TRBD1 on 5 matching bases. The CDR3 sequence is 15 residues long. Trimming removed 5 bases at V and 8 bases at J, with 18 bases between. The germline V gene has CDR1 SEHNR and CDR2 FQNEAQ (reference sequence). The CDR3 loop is CASSPGRGRGEKLFF. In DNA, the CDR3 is TGTGCCAGCAGCCCCGGTAGAGGGAGGGGAGAAAAACTGTTTTTT. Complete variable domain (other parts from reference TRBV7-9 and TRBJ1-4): DTGVSQNPRHKITKRGQNVTFRCDPISEHNRLYWYRQTLGQGPEFLTYFQNEAQLEKSRLLSDRFSAERPKGSFSTLEIQRTEQGDSAMYLCASSPGRGRGEKLFFGSGTQLSVL.

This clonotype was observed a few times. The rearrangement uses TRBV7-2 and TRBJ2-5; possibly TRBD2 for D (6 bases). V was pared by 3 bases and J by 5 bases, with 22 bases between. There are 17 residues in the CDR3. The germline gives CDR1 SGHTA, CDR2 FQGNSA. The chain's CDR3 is CASSLILYSGSRETQYF. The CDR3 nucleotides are TGTGCCAGCAGCTTGATCTTATATAGCGGCTCCCGGGAGACCCAGTACTTC.

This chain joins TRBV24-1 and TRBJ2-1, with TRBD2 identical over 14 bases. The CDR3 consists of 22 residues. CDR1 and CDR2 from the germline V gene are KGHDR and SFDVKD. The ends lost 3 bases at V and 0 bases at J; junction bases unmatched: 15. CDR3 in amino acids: CATSDVKTGTSGGASSYNEQFF. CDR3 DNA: TGTGCCACCAGTGATGTGAAAACCGGGACTAGCGGGGGTGCTAGCTCCTACAATGAGCAGTTCTTC.

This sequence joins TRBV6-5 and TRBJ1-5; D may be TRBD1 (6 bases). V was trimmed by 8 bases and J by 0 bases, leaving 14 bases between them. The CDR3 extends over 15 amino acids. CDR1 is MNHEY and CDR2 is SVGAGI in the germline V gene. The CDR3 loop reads CASARTDYSNQPQHF. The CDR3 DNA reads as TGTGCCAGCGCTCGGACAGACTATAGCAATCAGCCCCAGCATTTT.

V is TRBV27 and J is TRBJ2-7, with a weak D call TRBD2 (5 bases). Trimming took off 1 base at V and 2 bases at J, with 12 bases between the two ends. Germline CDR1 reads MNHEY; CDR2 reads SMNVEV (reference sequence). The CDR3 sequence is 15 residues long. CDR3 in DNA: TGTGCCAGCAGTTTATATCGGGATGCCACCTACGAGCAGTACTTC. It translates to CASSLYRDATYEQYF.

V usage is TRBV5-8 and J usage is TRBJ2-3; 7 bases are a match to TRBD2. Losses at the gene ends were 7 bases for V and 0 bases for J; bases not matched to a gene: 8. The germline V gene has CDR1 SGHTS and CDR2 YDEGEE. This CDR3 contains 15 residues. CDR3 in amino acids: CASREALASTDTQYF. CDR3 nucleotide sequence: TGTGCCAGCCGGGAGGCGCTAGCGAGCACAGATACGCAGTATTTT.

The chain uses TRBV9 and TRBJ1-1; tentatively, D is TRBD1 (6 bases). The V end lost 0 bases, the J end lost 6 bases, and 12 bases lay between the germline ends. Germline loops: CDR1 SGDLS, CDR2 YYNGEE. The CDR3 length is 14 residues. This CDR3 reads CASSVDREGAEAFF. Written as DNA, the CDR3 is TGTGCCAGCAGCGTAGACAGGGAAGGAGCTGAAGCTTTCTTT.